The TCR beta chain under discussion was sequenced for a study of cytomegalovirus exposure and HLA in healthy donors. All the people who gave samples were healthy bone marrow donors. PCR primers comprised 60 Vbeta and 13 Jbeta primers. The method was immunoSEQ multiplex PCR; TCRdb's version includes in-frame clones alone and lacks a portion of them. This table has 98,000 or so clones, more than 65% appearing once. The CDR3 consists of 12 residues. Trimming removed 6 bases from V and 4 bases from J, with 12 bases in between. From germline, CDR1 is SQVTM and CDR2 ANQGSEA. A remark on this clone: Antigen: not known.

Findings and caveats of the study: Among donors in an Asian-associated ancestry cluster, a later analysis reportedly found fewer N-insertions than the roughly 650-donor mean.

Material: PBMCs. The clonotype originates from a human donor in good health. This chain connects TRBV29-1 to TRBJ1-1, with a weak D call TRBD1 (5 bases). This chain's CDR3 is CSVQQGSTEAFF. The DNA for the CDR3 is TGCAGCGTCCAGCAGGGAAGCACTGAAGCTTTCTTT.